The 17 T cell receptor beta chains below were found in one sample sequenced in a study of shared clonotypes between healthy human individuals. Sequencing was performed with immunoSEQ multiplex PCR; in TCRdb, only in-frame clones are kept and a portion is missing. The repertoire holds millions of clones, 85% to 95% seen once, with 0.39% in the top ten. The sequenced sample consisted of naive CD4+ T cells from PBMCs. The subset here: CD45RA+ positively selected. Every receptor here comes from a man aged 18-30 years in good health. Some clones in this sample may be carry-over from other donors' samples.

The genes are TRBV30 and TRBJ1-6; D call uncertain. The germline V gene has CDR1 GTSNPN and CDR2 SVGIG (reference sequence). The CDR3 is made up of 12 amino acids. The V gene lost 0 bases and the J gene lost 11 bases, with 8 bases spanning the gap. The CDR3 protein is CAWSVTSTPLHF. In nucleotides, the CDR3 is TGTGCCTGGAGTGTAACCTCTACACCCCTCCACTTT.

This chain connects TRBV19 to TRBJ2-7, with 12 bases matching TRBD2. Germline V gives CDR1 LNHDA, CDR2 SQIVND (reference sequence). The CDR3 length is 13 residues. Losses at the gene ends were 6 bases for V and 5 bases for J; bases not matched to a gene: 2. CDR3 residues: CASRASGRDEQYF. The CDR3 bases are TGTGCCAGTAGAGCTAGCGGGAGGGACGAGCAGTACTTC.

As DNA, the CDR3 is TGTGCCAGCAGCCTGCGGGACAGCGAAGCTTTCTTT. Protein product: CASSLRDSEAFF. The chain is built from TRBV5-4 and TRBJ1-1; 7 nucleotides align to TRBD1. V lost 4 bases, J lost 8 bases, and 5 bases stayed unmatched. The CDR3 has 12 residues. Germline loops: CDR1 SGHNT, CDR2 YYREEE (reference sequence).

The rearrangement links TRBV27 to TRBJ2-3; D is perhaps TRBD1 (5 bases). V lost 2 bases to trimming and J lost 14 bases, with 11 bases between them. The CDR3 consists of 11 residues. Per the germline V gene, CDR1 is MNHEY and CDR2 is SMNVEV (reference sequence). CDR3 sequence: CASSLLARGYF. CDR3 bases: TGTGCCAGCAGTTTACTGGCTAGGGGGTATTTT.

The count of this clone is one. The chain has TRBV16 and TRBJ2-1; 7 bases line up with TRBD2. The CDR3 is made up of 16 amino acids. With 3 bases clipped from V and 0 bases from J, the junction kept 5 bases outside the gene matches. The germline V gene encodes CDR1 KGHSY and CDR2 FQNENV. Here the CDR3 DNA reads TGTGCCAGCAGCCACCCCGTAGCGGGCTCCTACAATGAGCAGTTCTTC. Its protein is CASSHPVAGSYNEQFF.

The chain employs TRBV5-1 and TRBJ1-1; D call uncertain. CDR1 and CDR2 (germline): SGHRS, YFSETQ. This CDR3 has 14 residues. The germline V and J ends were trimmed by 2 bases and 2 bases, with 10 bases remaining between them. CDR3 region: CASSFSGRNTEAFF. The CDR3 DNA is TGCGCCAGCAGCTTTAGTGGGCGTAACACTGAAGCTTTCTTT.

The CDR3 here is CASRQHSGEAQYF. CDR3 nucleotides: TGTGCCAGCAGGCAGCATTCCGGAGAGGCGCAGTACTTC. V is TRBV6-1 and J is TRBJ2-7; D is undetermined. This CDR3 is 13 amino acids long. CDR1 is MNHNS, CDR2 SASEGT, per germline. The V end lost 6 bases, the J end lost 9 bases, and 18 bases lay between the germline ends.

This sequence joins TRBV7-8 and TRBJ1-5; D perhaps matches TRBD1 (5 bases). With 1 base removed from V and 6 bases from J, the gap between germline ends came to 10 bases. The V gene's germline CDR1 is SGHVS and CDR2 FQNEAQ. This CDR3 spans 14 amino acids. CDR3 amino acids: CASSLVAGGQPQHF. The CDR3 DNA is TGTGCCAGCAGCTTAGTTGCGGGGGGTCAGCCCCAGCATTTT.

For the CDR3, the DNA is TGTGCCAGCAGCTTAGGCGGGGCCTCCAATGAGCAGTTCTTC. Its translation: CASSLGGASNEQFF. V and J are TRBV7-2 and TRBJ2-1; maybe TRBD2 (6 bases). This CDR3 comprises 14 residues. V gave up 1 base and J gave up 6 bases, with 10 bases separating them. Per the germline V gene, CDR1 is SGHTA and CDR2 is FQGNSA.

The V gene is TRBV5-6, the J gene TRBJ2-3, with 7 nucleotides matching TRBD2. Germline assignment: CDR1 SGHDT and CDR2 YYEEEE. The CDR3 has 16 amino acids. V trimming: 0 bases; J trimming: 3 bases; junction bases outside the gene matches: 7. For the CDR3, the DNA is TGTGCCAGCAGCTTGGTTGCGGGAGCGGTGACAGATACGCAGTATTTT. Its protein is CASSLVAGAVTDTQYF.

The genes are TRBV9 and TRBJ1-4; the D gene is possibly TRBD1 (5 bases). Deletions cut 3 bases from V and 5 bases from J, with 14 bases between. The CDR3 is 15 amino acids. The germline V gene has CDR1 SGDLS and CDR2 YYNGEE. The CDR3 sequence: CASSAQGILNEKLFF. In nucleotides, the CDR3 is TGTGCCAGCAGCGCCCAGGGAATACTAAATGAAAAACTGTTTTTT.

Regarding this clone: This CDR3 is also generated by other DNA sequences in the sample. The genes are TRBV18 and TRBJ1-2; 9 positions agree with TRBD1. The germline CDR1 and CDR2 sequences are KGHSH and LQKENI. The CDR3 covers 13 residues. With V trimmed by 3 bases and J by 8 bases, 4 bases remained unmatched. CDR3 protein: CASSPRTGDGYTF. For the CDR3, the DNA is TGTGCCAGCTCACCGCGGACAGGGGACGGCTACACCTTC.

The V gene is TRBV19, the J gene TRBJ1-5; possible D gene TRBD1, 6 bases. This CDR3 is built from 11 residues. V was trimmed by 7 bases and J by 10 bases, leaving 11 bases between them. Germline assignment: CDR1 LNHDA and CDR2 SQIVND (reference sequence). Written as DNA, the CDR3 is TGTGCCAGTAAGCACGGGGGCCCCCAGCATTTT. Protein product: CASKHGGPQHF.

The J gene is TRBJ1-5, the V gene TRBV6-1, with a weak D call TRBD1 (5 bases). Germline V gives CDR1 MNHNS, CDR2 SASEGT. CDR3 size: 13 residues. The V end lost 4 bases, the J end lost 4 bases, and 8 bases lay between the germline ends. The CDR3 here is CASSGEGNQPQHF. In nucleotides, the CDR3 is TGTGCCAGCAGTGGAGAGGGGAATCAGCCCCAGCATTTT.

The V call is TRBV14, the J call TRBJ2-7; D is possibly TRBD2 (5 bases). The CDR3 is made up of 13 amino acids. Germline CDR1 reads SGHDN; CDR2 reads FVKESK. V was pared by 5 bases and J by 4 bases, with 12 bases between. The CDR3 nucleotides read TGTGCCAGCAGCTGGGGAGAAAGGTACGAGCAGTACTTC. This gives the protein CASSWGERYEQYF.

This chain links TRBV5-1 with TRBJ2-2; D is possibly TRBD1 (5 bases). Germline V gene data show CDR1 as SGHRS and CDR2 as YFSETQ. The CDR3 spans 17 residues. V was pared by 2 bases and J by 4 bases, with 18 bases between. This CDR3 reads CASSLDPQGMVTGELFF. CDR3 bases: TGCGCCAGCAGCTTAGACCCCCAGGGAATGGTCACCGGGGAGCTGTTTTTT. Looking up the rest from reference TRBV5-1 and TRBJ2-2 gives the full variable domain: KAGVTQTPRYLIKTRGQQVTLSCSPISGHRSVSWYQQTPGQGLQFLFEYFSETQRNKGNFPGRFSGRQFSNSRSEMNVSTLELGDSALYLCASSLDPQGMVTGELFFGEGSRLTVL.

The chain recombines TRBV19 with TRBJ2-3, with 9 bases aligning to TRBD2. The V and J ends lost 5 bases and 5 bases, in that order; junction bases with no gene match: 11. Per germline, CDR1 LNHDA and CDR2 SQIVND (reference sequence). The CDR3 length is 16 residues. The CDR3 nucleotides are TGTGCCAGTAGTTTCTCGGTAGCGGGAGTTGGAGATACGCAGTATTTT. Encoded protein: CASSFSVAGVGDTQYF.